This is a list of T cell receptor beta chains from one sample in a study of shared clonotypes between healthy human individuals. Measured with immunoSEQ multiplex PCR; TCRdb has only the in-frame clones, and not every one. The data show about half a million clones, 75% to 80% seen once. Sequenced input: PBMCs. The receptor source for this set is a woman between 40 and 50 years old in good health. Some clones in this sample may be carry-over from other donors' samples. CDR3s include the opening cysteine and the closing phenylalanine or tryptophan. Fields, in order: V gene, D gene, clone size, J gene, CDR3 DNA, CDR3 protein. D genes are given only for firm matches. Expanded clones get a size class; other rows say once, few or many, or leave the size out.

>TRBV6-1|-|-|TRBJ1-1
TGTGCCAGCAGTGAAGCCGGCGGTTCCTTCACTGAAGCTTTCTTT
CASSEAGGSFTEAFF
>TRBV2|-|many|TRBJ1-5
TGTGCCAGCCACGGGGGCCTAGGCAGTCAGCCCCAGCATTTT
CASHGGLGSQPQHF
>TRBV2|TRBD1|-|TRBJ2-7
TGTGCCAGCACTCCCTGGACAGGCTCCTACGAGCAGTACTTC
CASTPWTGSYEQYF
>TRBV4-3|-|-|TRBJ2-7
TGCGCCAGCAGCCAAGGAATTTTCTCCTACGGGCAGTACTTC
CASSQGIFSYGQYF
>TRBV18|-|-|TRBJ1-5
TGTGCCAGCTCACCAAGGCAGCCCCAGCATTTT
CASSPRQPQHF
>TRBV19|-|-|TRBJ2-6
TGTGCCAGTAGTATAGGCAGATACTCTGGGGCCAACGTCCTGACTTTC
CASSIGRYSGANVLTF
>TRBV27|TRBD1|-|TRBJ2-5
TGTGCCAGCAGTCTCGTAGGACAGGGCTGGGAGACCCAGTACTTC
CASSLVGQGWETQYF
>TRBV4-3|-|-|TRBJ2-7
TGCGCCAGCAGCCAAGATAAGTTGAGGCACAGGGTGAACTACGAGCAGTACTTC
CASSQDKLRHRVNYEQYF
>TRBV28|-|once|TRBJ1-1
TGTGCCAGCAGTTTGCGGGGACGATCAGCTATGGGCACTGAAGCTTTCTTT
CASSLRGRSAMGTEAFF
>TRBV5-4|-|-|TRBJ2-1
TGTGCCAGCAGCCCGGCTGAGGGGTCCTACAATGAGCAGTTCTTC
CASSPAEGSYNEQFF
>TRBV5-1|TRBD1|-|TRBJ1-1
TGCGCCAGCAGTTCAGGGGGAACTGAAGCTTTCTTT
CASSSGGTEAFF
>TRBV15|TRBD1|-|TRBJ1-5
TGTGCCACCAGCAGGGGACAGAGGAATCAGCCCCAGCATTTT
CATSRGQRNQPQHF
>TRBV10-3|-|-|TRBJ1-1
TGTGCCACCGGAGTGGGCAGCGTGATGAACACTGAAGCTTTCTTT
CATGVGSVMNTEAFF
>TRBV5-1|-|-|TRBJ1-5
TGCGCCAGCAGCTTGTCGAGTCCCAATCAGCCCCAGCATTTT
CASSLSSPNQPQHF
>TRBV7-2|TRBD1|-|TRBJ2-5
TGTGCCAGCAGCTCGACAGGGCGGTTTCAAGAGACCCAGTACTTC
CASSSTGRFQETQYF
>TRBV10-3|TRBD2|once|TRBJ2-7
TGTGCCATCAGGAGTAGCGGGAGCTACGAGCAGTACTTC
CAIRSSGSYEQYF
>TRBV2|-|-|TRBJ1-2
TGTGCCAGCATGCCAGGGTATGGCTACACCTTC
CASMPGYGYTF
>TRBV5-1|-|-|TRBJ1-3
TGCGCCAGCAGCTTGGCAGGGGATTCAGGAAACACCATATATTTT
CASSLAGDSGNTIYF
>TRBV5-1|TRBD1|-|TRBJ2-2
TGCGCCAGCAGCTACCCGACAGGGGACACCGGGGAGCTGTTTTTT
CASSYPTGDTGELFF
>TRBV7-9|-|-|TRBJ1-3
TGTGCCAGCAGCAGGTCAGCAACAGGTGTCTCTGGGAACACCATATATTTT
CASSRSATGVSGNTIYF
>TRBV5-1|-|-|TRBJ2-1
TGCGCCAGCAGCTTAGGCAGGGGTTTTTGGAATGAGCAGTTCTTC
CASSLGRGFWNEQFF
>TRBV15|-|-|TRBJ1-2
TGTGCCACCAGCAGAGACAATAACTATGGCTACACCTTC
CATSRDNNYGYTF
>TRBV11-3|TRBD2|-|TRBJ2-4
TGTGCCGGCACCGGGACTAGCGGGAGGGCCCCAGACGCCATTCAGTACTTC
CAGTGTSGRAPDAIQYF
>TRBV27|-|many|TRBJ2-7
TGTGCCAGCAGTCTTAAAGAGGGCTACGAGCAGTACTTC
CASSLKEGYEQYF
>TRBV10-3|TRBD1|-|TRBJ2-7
TGTGCCGCCCAAGGGGGCGGAATGGCCCTCGAGCAGTACTTC
CAAQGGGMALEQYF
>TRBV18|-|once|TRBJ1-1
TGTGCCAGCTCACCACAGCCTTTAGCCATGAACACTGAAGCTTTCTTT
CASSPQPLAMNTEAFF
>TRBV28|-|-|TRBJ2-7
TGTGCCAGCAGTTTATGGCCTACCTACGAGCAGTACTTC
CASSLWPTYEQYF
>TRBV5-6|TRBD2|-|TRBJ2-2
TGTGCCAGCAGCATCAGACTAGCGGGAGTCGGGGAGCTGTTTTTT
CASSIRLAGVGELFF
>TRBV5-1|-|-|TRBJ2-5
TGCGCCAGCAGCTTGGGTCTCCAAGCACGAGAGACCCAGTACTTC
CASSLGLQARETQYF
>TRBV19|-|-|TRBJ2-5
TGTGCCAGTAGTAACCACAGAATTCAAGAGACCCAGTACTTC
CASSNHRIQETQYF
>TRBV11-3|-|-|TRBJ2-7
TGTGCCAGCAGCTTAGTTGACGGCCACGAGCAGTACTTC
CASSLVDGHEQYF
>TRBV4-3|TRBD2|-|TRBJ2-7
TGCGCCAGCAGCCTCGGGACTAGCGGGAGTAGGGTGCAGTACTTC
CASSLGTSGSRVQYF
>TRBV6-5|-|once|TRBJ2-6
TGTGCCAGCAGTTACGGACAGCGCTTTGGGGCCAACGTCCTGACTTTC
CASSYGQRFGANVLTF
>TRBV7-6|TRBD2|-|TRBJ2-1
TGTGCCAGCAGCTTAGTGACTAGCGGGTACAATGAGCAGTTCTTC
CASSLVTSGYNEQFF
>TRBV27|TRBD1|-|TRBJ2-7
TGTGCCAGCAGTTTAGGGGGGGGACAGGGTTTTGAGCAGTACTTC
CASSLGGGQGFEQYF
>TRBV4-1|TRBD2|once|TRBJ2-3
TGCGCCAGCAGCCTAGGACTAGTCTTGGCCCAAGATACGCAGTATTTT
CASSLGLVLAQDTQYF
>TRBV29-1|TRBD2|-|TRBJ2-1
TGCAGCGTTACCCGGCGGGAGGGCTACAATGAGCAGTTCTTC
CSVTRREGYNEQFF
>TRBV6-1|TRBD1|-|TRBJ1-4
TGTGCCAGCAGTGAAGCAGGGGGCGGTTTTGAAAAACTGTTTTTT
CASSEAGGGFEKLFF
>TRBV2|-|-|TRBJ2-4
TGTGCCAGCTGGGGGCTAGCCAAAAACATTCAGTACTTC
CASWGLAKNIQYF
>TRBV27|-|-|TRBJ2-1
TGTGCCAGCAGTGTCCCACCAGAGTACAATGAGCAGTTCTTC
CASSVPPEYNEQFF
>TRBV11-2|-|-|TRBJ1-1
TGTGCCAGCAGCTTAGTGGGGGCCACTGAAGCTTTCTTT
CASSLVGATEAFF
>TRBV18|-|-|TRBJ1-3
TGTGCCAGCTCACCACGGGGAACCACATCTGGAAACACCATATATTTT
CASSPRGTTSGNTIYF
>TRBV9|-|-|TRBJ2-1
TGTGCCAGCAGCGTAGCGGGAATTGAGCAGTTCTTC
CASSVAGIEQFF
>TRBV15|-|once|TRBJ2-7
TGTGCCACCAGCCGGGACCCCGGGCGGTGGGAGCAGTACTTC
CATSRDPGRWEQYF
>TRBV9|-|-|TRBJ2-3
TGTGCCAGCAGCGTGGCAGACTACACAGATACGCAGTATTTT
CASSVADYTDTQYF
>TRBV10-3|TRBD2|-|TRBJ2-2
TGTGCCATCAGCGTAAAGCGGGAGGGGGAGCTGTTTTTT
CAISVKREGELFF
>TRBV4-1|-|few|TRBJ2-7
TGCGCCAGCAGCCAAGATTCCGGGCAGCACTCCTACGAGCAGTACTTC
CASSQDSGQHSYEQYF
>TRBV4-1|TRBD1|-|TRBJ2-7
TGCGCCAGCAGCCAAGATTGGACAGGGTTTTCCTACGAGCAGTACTTC
CASSQDWTGFSYEQYF
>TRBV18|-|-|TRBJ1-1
TGTGCCAGCTCACCTAGGCCGAACACTGAAGCTTTCTTT
CASSPRPNTEAFF
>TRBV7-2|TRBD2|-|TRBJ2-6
TGTGCCAGCAGCTCTCCCCTGAGCGGGAGGGCTGGGGCCAACGTCCTGACTTTC
CASSSPLSGRAGANVLTF
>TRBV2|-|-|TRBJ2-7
TGTGCCAGCAGTGCCCTGGGCAGGTACTACGAGCAGTACTTC
CASSALGRYYEQYF
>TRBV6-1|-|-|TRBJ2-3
TGTGCCAGCAGTGTAACCATGACCGGCACAGATACGCAGTATTTT
CASSVTMTGTDTQYF
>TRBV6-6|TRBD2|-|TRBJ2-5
TGTGCCAGCACCTACGGGACTAGCGGGAGGGGAGAGACCCAGTACTTC
CASTYGTSGRGETQYF
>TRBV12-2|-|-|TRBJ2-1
TGTGCAAGTCGCTTAGGGAGTGAGCAGTTCTTC
CASRLGSEQFF